The subject of this entry is one T cell receptor (beta chain). What it binds is not known. At one of its ends the junction is not consistent with the germline gene, which may arise from a read error. The data stem from a study of memory CD8 T cells in hepatitis C reinfection. Germline values: CDR1 SGHDN, CDR2 FVKESK. The CDR3 covers 15 residues. Time point described: pre-reinfection, 55 to 20 weeks before reinfection detection. Sorted cells were sequenced directly ex vivo without any in vitro expansion. Points from the study as a whole: With roughly 5 donors, public clonotype conclusions could not be definitive.

Sequencing was performed with immunoSEQ multiplex PCR; in TCRdb, only in-frame clones are kept and a portion is missing. The sample holds tens of thousands of clones; 89% are singletons and the top ten take roughly 1%. The rearrangement joins TRBV14 to TRBJ2-4; TRBD2 aligns across 14 bases. What was sequenced was naive CD8+ T cells sorted from blood. The sequence was collected from a man between 18 and 29 years old with hepatitis C virus infection. The CDR3 nucleotides are TGTGCCAGCAGCCCGACCGAGACTAGCGGGGGGGCCCTGAACTTC. Translating it yields CASSPTETSGGALNF.